These 21 T cell receptor beta chains came from one sample sequenced in a study of Graves' ophthalmopathy and Graves' hyperthyroidism. The authors amplified TCR beta CDR3 regions from RNA transcripts. Second-round multiplex PCR came after a first-round RT-PCR that employed HTBI primers. One entry per CDR3 protein, called by TCRdb with MiXCR from the multiplex PCR reads. The sample records roughly 1.1 million distinct CDR3 sequences, 35% to 40% being singletons. The sample was peripheral blood or thyroid tissue (not recorded which). Receptors originate from an adult man with Graves' hyperthyroidism.

The chain joins TRBV7-2 to TRBJ2-5, with D possibly matching TRBD2 (6 bases). Trimming removed 2 bases at V and 4 bases at J, with 17 bases between. CDR1 is SGHTA and CDR2 is FQGNSA in the germline V gene. CDR3 size: 16 residues. The CDR3 is CASSLRGSGVGETQYF. The CDR3 DNA follows: TGTGCCAGCAGCTTACGGGGTTCGGGAGTTGGAGAGACCCAGTACTTC.

There are many counts of this clonotype. The chain carries TRBV15 and TRBJ2-2; D possibly corresponds to TRBD1 (5 bases). V was clipped by 3 bases and J by 6 bases, with 11 bases between them. The CDR3 consists of 14 residues. Per the germline V gene, CDR1 is LNHNV and CDR2 is YYDKDF (reference sequence). The CDR3 reads CATSSSLGAGELFF. Written as DNA, the CDR3 is TGTGCCACCAGCAGCAGTTTAGGGGCCGGGGAGCTGTTTTTT.

This clonotype was observed many times. This chain connects TRBV19 to TRBJ1-4, with D unclear. The V gene lost 0 bases and the J gene lost 4 bases, with 12 bases spanning the gap. The CDR3 has 16 amino acids. Germline assignment: CDR1 LNHDA and CDR2 SQIVND (reference sequence). Written as DNA, the CDR3 is TGTGCCAGTAGTATAGATCCGGACGGTGATAATGAAAAACTGTTTTTT. Residues: CASSIDPDGDNEKLFF.

This clonotype was seen ten or more times. The rearrangement joins TRBV19 to TRBJ1-5; possibly TRBD1 for D (5 bases). This CDR3 is 15 amino acids long. Trimming shortened V by 2 bases and J by 5 bases, and 13 bases separated the two germline ends. In germline, CDR1 is LNHDA, CDR2 SQIVND (reference sequence). CDR3 sequence (DNA): TGTGCCAGTAGTATAATCAGGGACGGCTATCAGCCCCAGCATTTT. Encoded protein: CASSIIRDGYQPQHF. The full variable domain, completed using reference TRBV19 and TRBJ1-5, is DGGITQSPKYLFRKEGQNVTLSCEQNLNHDAMYWYRQDPGQGLRLIYYSQIVNDFQKGDIAEGYSVSREKKESFPLTVTSAQKNPTAFYLCASSIIRDGYQPQHFGDGTRLSIL.

This clonotype was counted only a few times. This rearrangement joins TRBV10-3 to TRBJ1-2; D uncertain. The CDR3 is 13 residues long. Germline lookup yields CDR1 ENHRY and CDR2 SYGVKD. V lost 10 bases and J lost 8, with 20 bases in between. The DNA of the CDR3 is TGTGCCACCTACTCCGACCTCTCCGGCGGCTACACCTTC. It is translated as CATYSDLSGGYTF.

This clonotype came up a few times. The J gene is TRBJ1-2, the V gene TRBV20-1, with no clear D. This CDR3 comprises 13 residues. V was clipped by 3 bases and J by 4 bases, with 12 bases between them. Germline assignment: CDR1 DFQATT and CDR2 SNEGSKA (reference sequence). The CDR3: CSASVRQGYGYTF. The CDR3 DNA follows: TGCAGTGCTAGCGTCCGGCAAGGCTATGGCTACACCTTC.

J is TRBJ1-4 and V is TRBV12-3 or TRBV12-4; D is possibly TRBD1 (5 bases). V gave up 7 bases and J gave up 0 bases, with 12 bases separating them. The CDR3 is 15 residues long. The CDR3 sequence is CASTVGGATNEKLFF. The CDR3 DNA reads as TGTGCCAGCACCGTGGGGGGGGCAACTAATGAAAAACTGTTTTTT.

The rearrangement joins TRBV19 to TRBJ1-6; 11 nucleotides align to TRBD1. V shed 6 bases, J shed 10 bases, and the junction held 14 bases outside the gene matches. Germline V gene lookup returns CDR1 LNHDA and CDR2 SQIVND (reference sequence). This CDR3 has 17 amino acids. This CDR3 is CASRRGGRTGGRSPLHF. The CDR3 DNA follows: TGTGCCAGTAGAAGAGGGGGTCGGACAGGGGGCCGCTCACCCCTCCACTTT.

The chain uses TRBV11-2 and TRBJ2-5, with 7 nucleotides matching TRBD1. Germline values: CDR1 SGHAT, CDR2 FQNNGV. The length of the CDR3 is 14 residues. V lost 3 bases to trimming and J lost 5 bases; unmatched junction nucleotides: 6. The CDR3 loop is CASSFQGVRETQYF. The CDR3 coding sequence is TGTGCCAGCAGCTTTCAGGGGGTGAGGGAGACCCAGTACTTC.

With regard to this clonotype: This may arise from a read error, as a much more abundant clone is one base away. The chain carries TRBV15 and TRBJ2-7; possibly TRBD1 for D (6 bases). From germline, CDR1 is LNHNV and CDR2 YYDKDF (reference sequence). The CDR3 length is 15 residues. V was trimmed by 5 bases and J by 1 base, leaving 15 bases between them. Here the CDR3 DNA reads TGTGCCACCAGCGCCGGGACAAGGGCTTCCTACGAGCAGTACTTC. It encodes CATSAGTRASYEQYF.

This clonotype showed up many times. The rearrangement uses TRBV14 and TRBJ2-5, with D possibly being TRBD2 (5 bases). The germline CDR1 and CDR2 sequences are SGHDN and FVKESK. The CDR3 is 16 residues long. V lost 2 bases and J lost 4, with 17 bases in between. The CDR3 DNA reads TGTGCCAGCAGCCAATGGAACCGGGGAGTTGGAGAGACCCAGTACTTC. It translates to CASSQWNRGVGETQYF.

The rearrangement joins TRBV2 to TRBJ2-7; 8 positions agree with TRBD2. Per germline, CDR1 SNHLY and CDR2 FYNNEI. The CDR3 is made up of 8 amino acids. The CDR3, as DNA: TGTGCCAGCAAACGGGGACTAGTA. It specifies CASKRGLV.

This clonotype came up many times. This rearrangement joins TRBV29-1 to TRBJ2-7; D may be TRBD1 (6 bases). Germline CDR1 reads SQVTM; CDR2 reads ANQGSEA. The length of the CDR3 is 14 residues. Deletions cut 4 bases from V and 3 bases from J, with 16 bases between. CDR3 bases: TGCAGCGTTGGAGGGCAGGGGAAACGCTACGAGCAGTACTTC. Its translation is CSVGGQGKRYEQYF.

The chain links TRBV5-1 to TRBJ1-1; D unclear. The CDR3 extends over 13 amino acids. Germline CDR1 reads SGHRS; CDR2 reads YFSETQ. V gave up 4 bases and J gave up 1 base, with 8 bases separating them. CDR3 sequence (DNA): TGCGCCAGCAGCCCTGAGGGGAACACTGAAGCTTTCTTT. The encoded protein is CASSPEGNTEAFF.

As regards this clonotype: With a much larger clone just one base away, this may be a read error. It is likely a read error, because the conserved phenylalanine at the end of the CDR3 is missing. V is TRBV10-3 and J is TRBJ2-7; weak D call: TRBD2 (8 bases). The V gene's germline CDR1 is ENHRY and CDR2 SYGVKD. The length of the CDR3 is 18 residues. The CDR3, as DNA: TGTGCCATCAGCCGACAGGGTTTATTCGTGACTAGCGTCTACGGGCAGTACTCC. Translation: CAISRQGLFVTSVYGQYS.

The count of this clonotype is one. Mismatch with germline at one junction end may stem from a read error. This sequence joins TRBV12-3 or TRBV12-4 and TRBJ2-5; 8 positions match TRBD2. CDR3 length: 16 amino acids. The CDR3, as DNA: TGCGCCAGCAGCTACGTTAGCGGGGTGGACCCCGGGGACCAGTACTTC. It encodes CASSYVSGVDPGDQYF.

There are many counts of this clonotype. The chain uses TRBV29-1 and TRBJ2-7; D may correspond to TRBD1 or TRBD2 (5 bases each). Trimming cost V 6 bases and J 3 bases, with 12 bases left between them. Germline-derived CDR1 and CDR2 are SQVTM and ANQGSEA. CDR3 length: 12 residues. CDR3: CSVRDGLYEQYF. As DNA, the CDR3 is TGCAGCGTAAGGGACGGTCTCTACGAGCAGTACTTC.

This clonotype was detected many times. J is TRBJ1-4 and V is TRBV15; 7 bases align to TRBD1. V was clipped by 6 bases and J by 7 bases; unmatched bases: 8. The CDR3 is made up of 14 amino acids. Germline values: CDR1 LNHNV, CDR2 YYDKDF (reference sequence). CDR3 loop: CATRDATGAEKLFF. The CDR3 nucleotides read TGTGCCACCAGGGACGCCACAGGGGCTGAAAAACTGTTTTTT.

The chain joins TRBV25-1 to TRBJ1-4; D is ambiguous. There are 12 residues in the CDR3. V was trimmed by 7 bases and J by 7 bases, leaving 10 bases between them. The germline V gene encodes CDR1 MGHDK and CDR2 SYGVNS. In DNA form, the CDR3 reads TGTGCCAGCACCAAACAAAGTGAAAAACTGTTTTTT. This sequence encodes CASTKQSEKLFF.

This rearrangement joins TRBV6-5 to TRBJ1-3; D perhaps matches TRBD1 (6 bases). V was trimmed by 4 bases and J by 3 bases, leaving 19 bases between them. Germline V gives CDR1 MNHEY, CDR2 SVGAGI. The length of the CDR3 is 17 residues. The CDR3 nucleotides read TGTGCCAGCAGTTCCAACCGTGCAGGGGTAGATGGAAACACCATATATTTT. Encoded protein: CASSSNRAGVDGNTIYF.

V usage is TRBV20-1 and J usage is TRBJ2-2; 8 positions match TRBD1. CDR1 and CDR2 (germline): DFQATT, SNEGSKA (reference sequence). V was clipped by 6 bases and J by 7 bases; unmatched bases: 10. The CDR3 has 14 residues. CDR3 protein: CSAHSGQGFGELFF. The CDR3 nucleotides read TGCAGTGCGCATTCAGGACAGGGATTCGGGGAGCTGTTTTTT.